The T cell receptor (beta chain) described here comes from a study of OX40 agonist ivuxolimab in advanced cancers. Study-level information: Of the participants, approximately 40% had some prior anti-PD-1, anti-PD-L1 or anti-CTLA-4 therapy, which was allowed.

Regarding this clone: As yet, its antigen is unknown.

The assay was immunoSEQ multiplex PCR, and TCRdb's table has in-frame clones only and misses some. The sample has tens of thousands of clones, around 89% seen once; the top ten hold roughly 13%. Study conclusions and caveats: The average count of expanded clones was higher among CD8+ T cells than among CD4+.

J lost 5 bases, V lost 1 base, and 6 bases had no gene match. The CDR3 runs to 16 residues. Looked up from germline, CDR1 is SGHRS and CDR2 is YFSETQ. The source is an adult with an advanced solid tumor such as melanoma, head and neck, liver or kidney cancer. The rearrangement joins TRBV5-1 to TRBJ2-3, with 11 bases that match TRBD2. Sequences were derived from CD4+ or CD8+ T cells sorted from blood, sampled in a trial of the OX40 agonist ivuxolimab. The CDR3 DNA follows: TGCGCCAGCAGCTTGATAGCGGGAGGGGAGGTAGATACGCAGTATTTT. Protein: CASSLIAGGEVDTQYF.